Listed here are 22 T cell receptor beta chains from one sample, sequenced in a study of blood T cell repertoires in COVID-19. Sequencing was performed with immunoSEQ multiplex PCR; in TCRdb, only in-frame clones are kept and a portion is missing. Among 200,000 to 250,000 clones listed, roughly 85% were seen once. The sequencing input was peripheral blood. The receptor source for this set is a man in his forties or fifties with COVID-19, enrolled during active disease.

The chain is built from TRBV25-1 and TRBJ2-1; 7 bases map to TRBD2. The trim removed 2 bases at V and 0 bases at J, leaving 4 bases unmatched. The CDR3 runs to 16 residues. Per germline, CDR1 MGHDK and CDR2 SYGVNS. CDR3 residues: CASSEIGGGSYNEQFF. For the CDR3, the DNA is TGTGCCAGCAGTGAAATTGGCGGGGGCTCCTACAATGAGCAGTTCTTC.

V and J are TRBV12-3 or TRBV12-4 and TRBJ1-1; a weak D match, TRBD1 (5 bases). There are 13 residues in the CDR3. Trimming pared 9 bases from V and 2 bases from J, leaving 13 bases between. CDR3 bases: TGTGCCAGTACGTTACAGGTTAACACTGAAGCTTTCTTT. It specifies CASTLQVNTEAFF.

The chain is built from TRBV7-3 and TRBJ1-1; D ambiguous. The germline V and J ends were trimmed by 0 bases and 4 bases, with 12 bases remaining between them. CDR3 length: 15 residues. The germline gives CDR1 SGHTA, CDR2 FQGTGA. This CDR3 is CASSLTSNRGTEAFF. The CDR3 bases are TGTGCCAGCAGCTTAACGTCCAACCGGGGCACTGAAGCTTTCTTT.

The gene calls are TRBV6-5 and TRBJ2-7; TRBD2 agrees at 11 bases. The CDR3 has 15 amino acids. CDR1 is MNHEY and CDR2 is SVGAGI in the germline V gene. V was clipped by 6 bases and J by 4 bases; unmatched bases: 8. CDR3 sequence (DNA): TGTGCCAGCAGGATCGGGACTAGCGGTTCTTACGAGCAGTACTTC. Its protein is CASRIGTSGSYEQYF.

V is TRBV29-1 and J is TRBJ1-2; D is unclear. The germline V and J ends were trimmed by 7 bases and 1 base, with 13 bases remaining between them. This CDR3 has 13 amino acids. Germline V gives CDR1 SQVTM, CDR2 ANQGSEA. The CDR3 protein is CSARAGLNYGYTF. The CDR3 nucleotides read TGCAGCGCTAGAGCAGGACTTAACTATGGCTACACCTTC.

This chain uses TRBV5-1 with TRBJ2-2; TRBD1 aligns across 11 bases. This CDR3 is built from 16 residues. Germline V gives CDR1 SGHRS, CDR2 YFSETQ. Trimming took 1 base from V and 4 from J; bases not matched to a gene: 3. The CDR3 sequence: CASSLPGQGGTGELFF. DNA of the CDR3: TGCGCCAGCAGCTTGCCGGGACAGGGGGGCACCGGGGAGCTGTTTTTT.

This clone was counted between two and nine times. The chain is built from TRBV10-2 and TRBJ1-5; D unresolved. This CDR3 is built from 12 residues. Germline loops: CDR1 WSHSY, CDR2 SAAADI. Trimming removed 6 bases at V and 6 bases at J, with 9 bases between. The CDR3 nucleotides are TGCGCCAGCAGCCTATTCGGTCAGCCCCAGCATTTT. It encodes CASSLFGQPQHF.

This chain connects TRBV19 to TRBJ1-5; no reliable D call. Deletions cut 1 base from V and 2 bases from J, with 12 bases between. The CDR3 has 16 amino acids. Germline values: CDR1 LNHDA, CDR2 SQIVND (reference sequence). The CDR3 protein is CASSIVREAGNQPQHF. The DNA for the CDR3 is TGTGCCAGTAGTATAGTAAGGGAGGCGGGCAATCAGCCCCAGCATTTT.

The chain carries TRBV28 and TRBJ1-4, with D unresolved. Germline V lookup: CDR1 MDHEN, CDR2 SYDVKM. Trimming stripped 6 bases from V and 11 bases from J, with 16 bases between. This CDR3 is 13 amino acids long. CDR3 coding DNA: TGTGCCAGCAGCTTACTCTCCAACGGGAAACTGTTTTTT. This translates into CASSLLSNGKLFF.

The chain couples TRBV10-1 to TRBJ2-7; tentative D call: TRBD1 (5 bases). Germline V gene lookup returns CDR1 WNHNN and CDR2 SYGVQD (reference sequence). V lost 6 bases and J lost 5, with 14 bases in between. This CDR3 region has 13 residues. CDR3 sequence reads: CASSQDTHDEQYF. The DNA of the CDR3 is TGCGCCAGCAGCCAGGACACCCACGACGAGCAGTACTTC.

V and J are TRBV11-1 and TRBJ2-3; no clear D gene. The V and J ends lost 3 bases and 0 bases respectively, with 13 bases between them. Germline CDR1 SGHAT, CDR2 FQDESV (reference sequence). This CDR3 region has 16 residues. The CDR3 bases are TGTGCCAGCAGCTTTCCCCGACAAGAAAGCACAGATACGCAGTATTTT. Its protein product is CASSFPRQESTDTQYF.

The J gene is TRBJ2-5, the V gene TRBV15, with D maybe TRBD1 (6 bases). V shed 4 bases and J shed 4 bases, with 13 bases lying between them. From germline, CDR1 is LNHNV and CDR2 YYDKDF (reference sequence). The CDR3 sequence is 14 residues long. The CDR3 loop reads CATSTRGGLETQYF. CDR3 bases: TGTGCCACCAGCACCCGTGGGGGCTTAGAGACCCAGTACTTC.

The genes are TRBV10-3 and TRBJ1-3; D not resolved. This CDR3 is built from 15 residues. V shed 6 bases and J shed 0 bases, with 12 bases lying between them. Germline V gives CDR1 ENHRY, CDR2 SYGVKD. The CDR3 reads CAIRTDTDSGNTIYF. The CDR3 DNA reads TGTGCCATCAGAACCGACACCGACTCTGGAAACACCATATATTTT.

The rearrangement links TRBV28 to TRBJ1-5, with 9 bases lining up with TRBD1. J lost 5 bases, V lost 7 bases, and 9 bases had no gene match. This CDR3 has 15 residues. The germline gives CDR1 MDHEN, CDR2 SYDVKM. For the CDR3, the DNA is TGTGCCAGCACGACGCGGACAGGGGTGGATCAGCCCCAGCATTTT. This codes for CASTTRTGVDQPQHF.

The gene calls are TRBV9 and TRBJ2-1, with a tentative D call TRBD1 (7 bases). The CDR3 contains 15 residues. Germline CDR1 SGDLS, CDR2 YYNGEE. V was pared by 2 bases and J by 3 bases, with 12 bases between. The CDR3 loop is CASSVEGQIYNEQFF. The CDR3 nucleotides read TGTGCCAGCAGCGTGGAGGGACAGATCTACAATGAGCAGTTCTTC.

V gene TRBV19 combines with J gene TRBJ1-5, with 11 bases matching TRBD1. The V segment lost 9 bases and the J segment 4 bases; nucleotides outside the gene matches: 8. CDR3 length: 15 amino acids. Germline assignment: CDR1 LNHDA and CDR2 SQIVND (reference sequence). The CDR3 nucleotides are TGTGCCAGCTTGGGGACAGGGGGGACAAATCAGCCCCAGCATTTT. Amino acids: CASLGTGGTNQPQHF.

The chain combines TRBV9 with TRBJ1-4, with D perhaps TRBD1 (5 bases). The CDR3 covers 16 residues. The V gene lost 3 bases and the J gene lost 6 bases, with 18 bases spanning the gap. Germline-derived CDR1 and CDR2 are SGDLS and YYNGEE. The CDR3 DNA is TGTGCCAGCAGCGAGTCCCTACCTTTAGGGGATGAAAAACTGTTTTTT. Its translation is CASSESLPLGDEKLFF. Full variable domain (outside the CDR3, taken from reference TRBV9 and TRBJ1-4): DSGVTQTPKHLITATGQRVTLRCSPRSGDLSVYWYQQSLDQGLQFLIQYYNGEERAKGNILERFSAQQFPDLHSELNLSSLELGDSALYFCASSESLPLGDEKLFFGSGTQLSVL.

This chain links TRBV5-5 with TRBJ1-3; no definite D call. The CDR3 contains 16 residues. Trimming pared 0 bases from V and 0 bases from J, leaving 10 bases between. In germline, CDR1 is SGHKS, CDR2 YYEKEE (reference sequence). CDR3: CASSLDRTFSGNTIYF. The CDR3 DNA reads TGTGCCAGCAGCTTGGACAGAACTTTCTCTGGAAACACCATATATTTT.

The chain carries TRBV5-5 and TRBJ2-7; TRBD2 agrees at 13 bases. Germline V gene lookup returns CDR1 SGHKS and CDR2 YYEKEE (reference sequence). Trimming at V came to 7 bases and at J to 2 bases, leaving 6 bases not matched to a gene. The CDR3 length is 15 residues. Written as DNA, the CDR3 is TGTGCCAGCTCAGGACTAGCGGGAGTAACCTACGAGCAGTACTTC. This sequence encodes CASSGLAGVTYEQYF. Supplemented by reference TRBV5-5 and TRBJ2-7, the full variable domain reads DAGVTQSPTHLIKTRGQQVTLRCSPISGHKSVSWYQQVLGQGPQFIFQYYEKEERGRGNFPDRFSARQFPNYSSELNVNALLLGDSALYLCASSGLAGVTYEQYFGPGTRLTVT.

The chain has TRBV6-1 and TRBJ2-7; the D is unclear. Germline values: CDR1 MNHNS, CDR2 SASEGT. The CDR3 totals 16 residues. Trimming removed 4 bases at V and 0 bases at J, with 16 bases between. This chain's CDR3 is CASSASSYSDSYEQYF. The CDR3 coding sequence is TGTGCCAGCAGTGCCTCCTCCTACTCTGACTCCTACGAGCAGTACTTC.

The rearrangement joins TRBV6-6 to TRBJ2-7; D perhaps matches TRBD2 (6 bases). Trimming shortened V by 2 bases and J by 4 bases, and 9 bases separated the two germline ends. Germline V lookup: CDR1 MNHNY, CDR2 SVGAGI (reference sequence). The CDR3 runs to 13 residues. The CDR3 region has the DNA TGTGCCAGCAGTTACGGGGGGATTTACGAGCAGTACTTC. This sequence encodes CASSYGGIYEQYF.

The V call is TRBV7-2, the J call TRBJ2-1, with D possibly matching TRBD2 (6 bases). This CDR3 contains 13 residues. V was trimmed by 1 base and J by 15 bases, leaving 16 bases between them. Germline V gene sequence: CDR1 SGHTA, CDR2 FQGNSA. CDR3 sequence reads: CASSLGGGSSVFF. CDR3 bases: TGTGCCAGCAGCTTAGGTGGGGGGTCTTCCGTGTTCTTC.